This T cell receptor (beta chain) emerged from a study of blood T cell repertoires in COVID-19 (TCRdb year 2020). About the study as a whole: Samples covering the acute and convalescent phases of COVID-19 were provided by collaborators in the United States, Italy and Spain. The prospective study material was composed of cDNA or gDNA derived from T cells, B-cell-depleted T cells, or PBMCs. Subjects who had been exposed to COVID-19, were actively infected with it, or had recovered from it provided the deeply sampled blood TCRbeta repertoires that made up the dataset. A freely available public database, intended as a resource for researchers studying the immune response to SARS-CoV-2, is where the repertoires were released. The samples were drawn from the first 160 participants of the ongoing ImmuneRACE study and from 1,254 subjects provided by 6 global collaborators. Nearly every sample came with metadata listing a de-identified subject ID, COVID-19 status, age in years and sex. Where available, HLA class I and class II types were taken from metadata supplied by the sample provider and were not determined by assay-based typing. Study-wide findings and limitations: The quantity of clinical and demographic metadata differed by source and by participant and was supplied without curation.

Collaborating institutions collected whole blood in K2EDTA tubes following their own protocols. For TCRbeta analysis, collaborators shipped samples as frozen whole blood, isolated PBMCs, or DNA extracted from either of those sample types. TCRbeta CDR3 regions were amplified from genomic DNA using the immunoSEQ Assay, a bias-controlled multiplex PCR. The study's own analysis went as follows. The number of nucleated cells in each sample was estimated from the amplification of reference gene primers within the assay. Sequence reads were collapsed and filtered to measure the absolute abundance of every unique TCRbeta CDR3 rearrangement. For each sample, productive Simpson clonality was calculated as the square root of Simpson's diversity index across productive rearrangements. The table comes from immuneACCESS by way of TCRdb, which keeps in-frame sequences with V and J called. Part of the clones is missing from these tables; in studies checked, under half for an unresolved V gene and the rest for unknown reasons. V and J calls plus clone size are reproduced from that table; the DNA served to infer D and trimming. The sample table holds approximately 280,000 clones, of which around 89% were seen once. Clones ranked in the top ten supply roughly 4.8% of the sample.

Its CDR3 holds 15 amino acids, cysteine through phenylalanine. Here the CDR3 DNA is all that survives: 45 bases in frame from base 1. V lost 4 bases and J lost 0 bases, and the count of bases not matched to a germline gene is 3. CDR1 SEHNR and CDR2 FQNEAQ were looked up in the germline V gene (reference sequence). On this clone: Its antigen target is currently unknown. Base-call qualities are not available, and no considerably larger clone is one nucleotide away.

Sequenced input: peripheral blood. This sequence originates from a man between 35 and 55 years old with acute or convalescent COVID-19. The chain is made from TRBV7-9 and TRBJ1-3, with 7 central nucleotides matching TRBD1. The nucleotide sequence is TGTGCCAGCAGCTCCGGGACAGCCTCTGGAAACACCATATATTTT. It specifies CASSSGTASGNTIYF. Supplemented by the reference TRBV7-9 and TRBJ1-3 proteins around the CDR3, the complete variable domain is DTGVSQNPRHKITKRGQNVTFRCDPISEHNRLYWYRQTLGQGPEFLTYFQNEAQLEKSRLLSDRFSAERPKGSFSTLEIQRTEQGDSAMYLCASSSGTASGNTIYFGEGSWLTVV.